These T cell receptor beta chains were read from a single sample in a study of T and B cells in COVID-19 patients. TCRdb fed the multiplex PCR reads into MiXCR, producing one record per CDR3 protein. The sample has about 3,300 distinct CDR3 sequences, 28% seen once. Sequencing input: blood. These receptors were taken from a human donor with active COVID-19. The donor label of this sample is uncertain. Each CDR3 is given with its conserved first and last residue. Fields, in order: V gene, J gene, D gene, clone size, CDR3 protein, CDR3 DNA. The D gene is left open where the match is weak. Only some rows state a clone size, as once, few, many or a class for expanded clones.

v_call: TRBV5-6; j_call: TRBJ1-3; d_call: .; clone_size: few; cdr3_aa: CASSLAPSSGNTIYF; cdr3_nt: TGTGCCAGCAGCTTGGCCCCCAGCTCTGGAAACACCATATATTTT
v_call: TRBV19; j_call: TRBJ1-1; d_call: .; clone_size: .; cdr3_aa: CASSMVTIRQEANLNTEAFF; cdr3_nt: TGTGCCAGTAGTATGGTAACAATTAGACAGGAGGCAAACTTGAACACTGAAGCTTTCTTT
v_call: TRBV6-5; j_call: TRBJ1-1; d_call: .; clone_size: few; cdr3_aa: CASSYGATEAFF; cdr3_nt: TGTGCCAGCAGTTACGGGGCTACCGAAGCTTTCTTT
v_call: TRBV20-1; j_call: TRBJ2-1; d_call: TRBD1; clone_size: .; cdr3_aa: CSATRRALIWDRSYNEQFF; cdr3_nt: TGCAGTGCTACGAGAAGGGCACTTATTTGGGACAGATCCTACAATGAGCAGTTCTTC
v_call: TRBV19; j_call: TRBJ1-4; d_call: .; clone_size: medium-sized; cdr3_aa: CASSLIRGTSNEKLFF; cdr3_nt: TGTGCCAGTAGTTTGATTAGAGGGACGTCTAATGAAAAACTGTTTTTT
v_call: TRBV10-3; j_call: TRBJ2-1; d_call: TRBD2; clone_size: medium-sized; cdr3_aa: CAISDLVGGYNEQFF; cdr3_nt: TGTGCCATCAGTGATCTTGTGGGGGGGTACAATGAGCAGTTCTTC
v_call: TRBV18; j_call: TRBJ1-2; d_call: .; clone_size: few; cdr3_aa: CASSPARDFPPSYGYTF; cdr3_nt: TGTGCCAGCTCACCAGCGAGGGACTTCCCCCCATCCTATGGCTACACCTTC
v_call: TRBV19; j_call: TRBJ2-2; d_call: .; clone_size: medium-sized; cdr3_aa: CADPGAGELFF; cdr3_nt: TGTGCCGACCCCGGGGCCGGGGAGCTGTTTTTT
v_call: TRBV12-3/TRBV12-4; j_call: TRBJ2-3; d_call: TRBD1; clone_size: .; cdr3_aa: CASSLGSLGQGRTDTQYF; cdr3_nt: TGTGCCAGCAGTTTGGGATCCTTGGGACAGGGGCGGACAGATACGCAGTATTTT
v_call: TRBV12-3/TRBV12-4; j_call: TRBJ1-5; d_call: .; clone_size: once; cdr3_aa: CASSPEQGFMRQPQHF; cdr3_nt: TGTGCCAGCAGCCCCGAACAGGGTTTCATGAGACAGCCCCAGCATTTT
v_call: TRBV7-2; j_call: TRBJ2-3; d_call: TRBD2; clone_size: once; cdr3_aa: CASSLALGRGAGDTQYF; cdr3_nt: TGTGCCAGCAGCTTAGCGCTGGGGCGGGGGGCAGGGGATACGCAGTATTTT
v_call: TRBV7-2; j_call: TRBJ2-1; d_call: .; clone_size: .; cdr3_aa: CASSLVLNEQFF; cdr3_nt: TGTGCCAGCAGCTTAGTCCTCAATGAGCAGTTCTTC
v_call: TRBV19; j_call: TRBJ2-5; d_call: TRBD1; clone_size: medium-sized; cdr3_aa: CASSMFSGGGETQYF; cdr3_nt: TGTGCCAGTAGTATGTTTTCAGGGGGCGGAGAGACCCAGTACTTC
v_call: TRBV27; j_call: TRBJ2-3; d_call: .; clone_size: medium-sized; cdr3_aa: CASRPSFTTDTQYF; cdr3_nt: TGTGCCAGCAGACCTAGTTTTACCACAGATACGCAGTATTTT
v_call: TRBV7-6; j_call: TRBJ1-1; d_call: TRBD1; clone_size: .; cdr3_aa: CASSSMDREAEAFF; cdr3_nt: TGTGCCAGCAGTTCAATGGACAGGGAAGCTGAAGCTTTCTTT
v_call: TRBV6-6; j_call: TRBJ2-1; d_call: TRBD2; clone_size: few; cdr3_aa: CASSPFGRGGAFFF; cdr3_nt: TGTGCCAGCAGCCCGTTCGGGCGCGGGGGGGCCTTTTTCTTC
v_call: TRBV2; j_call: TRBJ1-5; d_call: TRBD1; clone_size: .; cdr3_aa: CASSRTGGSSNQPQHF; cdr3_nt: TGTGCCAGCAGTCGGACAGGGGGATCTAGCAATCAGCCCCAGCATTTT
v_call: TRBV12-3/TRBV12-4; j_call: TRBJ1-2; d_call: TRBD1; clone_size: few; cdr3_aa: CASSVPGQGWNGYTF; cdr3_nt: TGTGCCAGCAGTGTTCCGGGACAGGGCTGGAATGGCTACACCTTC
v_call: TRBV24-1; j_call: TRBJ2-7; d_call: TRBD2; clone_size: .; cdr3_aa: CATSDGTSGYEQYF; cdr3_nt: TGTGCCACCAGTGACGGGACTAGCGGGTACGAGCAGTACTTC
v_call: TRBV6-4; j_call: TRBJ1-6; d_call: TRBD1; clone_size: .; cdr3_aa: CASSRDSGSPLHF; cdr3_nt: TGTGCCAGCTCGCGGGACAGCGGATCACCCCTCCACTTT
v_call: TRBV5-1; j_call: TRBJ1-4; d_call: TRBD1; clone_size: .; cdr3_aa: CASSSQGSNEKLFF; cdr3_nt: TGCGCCAGCAGCTCACAGGGGTCGAATGAAAAACTGTTTTTT
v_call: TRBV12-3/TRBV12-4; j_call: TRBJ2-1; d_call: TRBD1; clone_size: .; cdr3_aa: CASRMGQGEGNEQFF; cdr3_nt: TGTGCCAGCAGAATGGGACAGGGGGAGGGGAATGAGCAGTTCTTC
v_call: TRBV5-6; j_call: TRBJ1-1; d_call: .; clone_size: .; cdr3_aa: CASSPTGLTEAFF; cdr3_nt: TGTGCCAGCAGTCCAACAGGGTTGACTGAAGCTTTCTTT
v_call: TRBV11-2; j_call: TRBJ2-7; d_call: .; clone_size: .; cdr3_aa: CASSPRQEQYF; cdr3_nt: TGTGCCAGCAGCCCGCGACAGGAGCAGTACTTC
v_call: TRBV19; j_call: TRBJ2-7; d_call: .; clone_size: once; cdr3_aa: CASSQTGAEQYF; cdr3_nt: TGTGCCAGTAGTCAAACAGGAGCCGAGCAGTACTTC
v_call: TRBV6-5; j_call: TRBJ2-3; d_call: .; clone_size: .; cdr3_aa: CASSLRWGDTQYF; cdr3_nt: TGTGCCAGCAGCCTCCGGTGGGGAGATACGCAGTATTTT
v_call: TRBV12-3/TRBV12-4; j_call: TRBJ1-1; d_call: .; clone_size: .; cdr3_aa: CASGSGMNTEAFF; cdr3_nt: TGTGCCAGCGGGTCCGGGATGAACACTGAAGCTTTCTTT
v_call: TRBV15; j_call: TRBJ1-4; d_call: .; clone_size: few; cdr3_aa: CATSRAKGSNEKLFF; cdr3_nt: TGTGCCACCAGCAGGGCGAAGGGGTCTAATGAAAAACTGTTTTTT
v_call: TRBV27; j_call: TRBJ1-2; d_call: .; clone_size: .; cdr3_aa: CASSLYPDSPHGYTF; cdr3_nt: TGTGCCAGCAGTTTATATCCGGACAGCCCACATGGCTACACCTTC
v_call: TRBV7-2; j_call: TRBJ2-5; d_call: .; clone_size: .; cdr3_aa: CASSLGTHQETQYF; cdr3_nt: TGTGCCAGCAGCTTAGGAACACACCAAGAGACCCAGTACTTC
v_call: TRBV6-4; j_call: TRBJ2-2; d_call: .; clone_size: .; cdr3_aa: CASSDGQRDTGELFF; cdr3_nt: TGTGCCAGCAGTGACGGTCAGCGGGACACCGGGGAGCTGTTTTTT
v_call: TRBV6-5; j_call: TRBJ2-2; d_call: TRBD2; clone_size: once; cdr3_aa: CASSTSGTIYAANTGELFF; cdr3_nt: TGTGCCAGTAGTACTTCCGGGACTATATACGCTGCGAACACCGGGGAGCTGTTTTTT
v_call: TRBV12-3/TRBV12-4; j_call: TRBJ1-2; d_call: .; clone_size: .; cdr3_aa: CASSLGRGSDGYTF; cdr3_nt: TGTGCCAGCAGTTTGGGACGCGGGTCGGATGGCTACACCTTC
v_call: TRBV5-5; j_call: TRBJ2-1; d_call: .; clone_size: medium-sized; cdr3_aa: CASSLRAGANSYNEQFF; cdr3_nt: TGTGCCAGCAGCTTGAGGGCAGGGGCTAACTCCTACAATGAGCAGTTCTTC
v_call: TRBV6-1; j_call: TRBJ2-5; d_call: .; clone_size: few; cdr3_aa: CASSEVRGLTLETQYF; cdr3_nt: TGTGCCAGCAGTGAGGTCAGGGGTCTAACACTAGAGACCCAGTACTTC
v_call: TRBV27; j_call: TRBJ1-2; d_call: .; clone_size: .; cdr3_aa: CASSPLPGKNYGYTF; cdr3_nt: TGTGCCAGCAGCCCCCTCCCCGGGAAGAACTATGGCTACACCTTC
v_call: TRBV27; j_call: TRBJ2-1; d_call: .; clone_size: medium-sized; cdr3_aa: CASSFNGGARNEQFF; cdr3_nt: TGTGCCAGCAGTTTTAACGGGGGAGCCAGGAATGAGCAGTTCTTC
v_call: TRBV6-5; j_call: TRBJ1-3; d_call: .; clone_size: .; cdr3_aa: CASKLGAGNTIYF; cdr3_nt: TGTGCCAGCAAACTGGGAGCTGGAAACACCATATATTTT
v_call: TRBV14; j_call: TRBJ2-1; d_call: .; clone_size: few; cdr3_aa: CASSQPGLYNEQFF; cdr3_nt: TGTGCCAGCAGCCAACCGGGACTTTACAATGAGCAGTTCTTC
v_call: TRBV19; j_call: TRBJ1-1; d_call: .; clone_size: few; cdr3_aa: CASSIGAEAFF; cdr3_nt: TGTGCCAGTAGTATCGGGGCTGAAGCTTTCTTT
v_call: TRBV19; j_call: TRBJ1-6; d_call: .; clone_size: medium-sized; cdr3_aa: CASSSPAGGSPLHF; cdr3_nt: TGTGCCAGTAGCTCCCCAGCTGGGGGTTCACCCCTCCACTTT
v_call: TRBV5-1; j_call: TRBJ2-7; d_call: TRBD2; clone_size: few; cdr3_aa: CASSHRTSGGGHEQYF; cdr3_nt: TGCGCCAGCAGCCACCGGACTAGCGGGGGAGGTCACGAGCAGTACTTC
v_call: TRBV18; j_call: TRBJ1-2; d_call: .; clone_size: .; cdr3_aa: CASSPPLRVYGYTF; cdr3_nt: TGTGCCAGCTCACCTCCCCTAAGGGTCTATGGCTACACCTTC
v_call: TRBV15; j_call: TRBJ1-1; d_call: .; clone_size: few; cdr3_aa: CATSSWGGNTEAFF; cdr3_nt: TGTGCCACCAGCAGTTGGGGGGGGAACACTGAAGCTTTCTTT
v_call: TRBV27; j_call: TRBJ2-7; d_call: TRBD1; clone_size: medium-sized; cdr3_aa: CASSWDRGAYEQYF; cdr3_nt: TGTGCCAGCAGTTGGGACAGGGGAGCTTACGAGCAGTACTTC
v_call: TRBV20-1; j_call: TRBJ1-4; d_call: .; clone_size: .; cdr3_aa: CSARDGRALNEKLFF; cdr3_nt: TGCAGTGCTAGAGATGGAAGGGCACTTAATGAAAAACTGTTTTTT
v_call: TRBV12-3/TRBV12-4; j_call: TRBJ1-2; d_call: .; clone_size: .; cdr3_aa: CASSFGVDYGYTF; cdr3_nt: TGTGCCAGCAGTTTCGGGGTTGACTATGGCTACACCTTC
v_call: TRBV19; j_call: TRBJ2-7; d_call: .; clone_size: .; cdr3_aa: CASSIRQGSYEQYF; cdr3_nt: TGTGCCAGTAGTATTCGCCAGGGGAGCTACGAGCAGTACTTC
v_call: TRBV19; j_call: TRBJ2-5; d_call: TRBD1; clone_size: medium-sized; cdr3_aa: CASSIARTGSQETQYF; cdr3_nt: TGTGCCAGTAGTATAGCACGGACAGGGTCCCAAGAGACCCAGTACTTC
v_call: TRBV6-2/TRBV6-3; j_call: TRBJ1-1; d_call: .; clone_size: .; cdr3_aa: CASSYVMNTEAFF; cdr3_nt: TGTGCCAGCAGTTACGTCATGAACACTGAAGCTTTCTTT
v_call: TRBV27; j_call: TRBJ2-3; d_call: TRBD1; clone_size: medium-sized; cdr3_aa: CASKGATDTQYF; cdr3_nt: TGTGCCAGCAAGGGGGCGACAGATACGCAGTATTTT
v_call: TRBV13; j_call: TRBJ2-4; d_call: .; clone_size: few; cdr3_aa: CASSSGTLLAKNIQYF; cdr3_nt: TGTGCCAGCAGCTCAGGGACGCTTCTAGCCAAAAACATTCAGTACTTC
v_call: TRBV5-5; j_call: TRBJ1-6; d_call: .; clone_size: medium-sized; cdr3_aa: CASSLERAANSPLHF; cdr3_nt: TGTGCCAGCAGCTTGGAGCGCGCAGCTAATTCACCCCTCCACTTT
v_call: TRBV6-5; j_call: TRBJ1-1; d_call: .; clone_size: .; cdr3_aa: CASSYGASEAFF; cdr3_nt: TGTGCCAGCAGTTACGGGGCCTCTGAAGCTTTCTTT
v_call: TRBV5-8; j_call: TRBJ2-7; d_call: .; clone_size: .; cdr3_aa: CASSLWRDYEQYF; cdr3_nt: TGTGCCAGCAGCTTGTGGAGGGACTACGAGCAGTACTTC
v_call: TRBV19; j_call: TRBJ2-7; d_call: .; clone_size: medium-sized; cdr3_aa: CASTPRGRYEQYF; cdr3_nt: TGTGCCAGTACACCTCGCGGACGATACGAGCAGTACTTC
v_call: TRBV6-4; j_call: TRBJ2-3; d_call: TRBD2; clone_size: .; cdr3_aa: CASSESTSGVDTQYF; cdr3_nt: TGTGCCAGCAGTGAGTCGACTAGCGGGGTCGATACGCAGTATTTT
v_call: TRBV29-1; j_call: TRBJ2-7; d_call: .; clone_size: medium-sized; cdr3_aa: CSVEDPAGGPYEQYF; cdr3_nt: TGCAGCGTTGAAGATCCGGCAGGGGGGCCCTACGAGCAGTACTTC
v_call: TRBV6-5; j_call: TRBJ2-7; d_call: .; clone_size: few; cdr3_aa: CASSEPGYEQYF; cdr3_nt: TGTGCCAGCAGTGAACCGGGATACGAGCAGTACTTC
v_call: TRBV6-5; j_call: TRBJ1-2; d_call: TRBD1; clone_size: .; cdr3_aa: CASSKQGNGYTF; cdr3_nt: TGTGCCAGCAGTAAACAGGGGAATGGCTACACCTTC